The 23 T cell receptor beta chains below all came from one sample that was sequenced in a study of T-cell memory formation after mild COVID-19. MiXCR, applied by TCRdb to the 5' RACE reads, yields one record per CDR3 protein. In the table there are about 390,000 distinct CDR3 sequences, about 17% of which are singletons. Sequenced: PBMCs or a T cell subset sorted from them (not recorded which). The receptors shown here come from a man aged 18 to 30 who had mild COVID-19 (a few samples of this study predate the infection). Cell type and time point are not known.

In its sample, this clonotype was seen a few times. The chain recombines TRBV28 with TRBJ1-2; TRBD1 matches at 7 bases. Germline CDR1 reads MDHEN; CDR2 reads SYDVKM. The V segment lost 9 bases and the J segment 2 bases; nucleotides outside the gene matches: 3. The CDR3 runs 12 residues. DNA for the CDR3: TGTGCCAGTAAGACAGGGAACTATGGCTACACCTTC. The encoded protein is CASKTGNYGYTF.

The CDR3 protein is CASSIWTSGTDTQYF. The DNA of the CDR3 is TGTGCCAGCAGCATTTGGACTAGCGGCACAGATACGCAGTATTTT. The chain carries TRBV5-5 and TRBJ2-3, with 9 bases aligning to TRBD2. With V trimmed by 4 bases and J by 1 base, 4 bases remained unmatched. The CDR3 consists of 15 residues. Germline CDR1 is SGHKS and CDR2 is YYEKEE (reference sequence).

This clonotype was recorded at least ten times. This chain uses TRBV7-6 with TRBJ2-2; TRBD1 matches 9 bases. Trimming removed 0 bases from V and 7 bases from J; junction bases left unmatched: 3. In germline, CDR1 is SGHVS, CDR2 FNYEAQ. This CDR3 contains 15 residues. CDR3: CASSLAGQGSGELFF. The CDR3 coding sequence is TGTGCCAGCAGCTTAGCGGGACAGGGCAGCGGGGAGCTGTTTTTT.

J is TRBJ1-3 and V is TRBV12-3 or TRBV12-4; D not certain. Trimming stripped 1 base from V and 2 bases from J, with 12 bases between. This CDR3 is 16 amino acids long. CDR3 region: CASSLGGISTGNTIYF. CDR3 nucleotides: TGTGCCAGCAGTTTAGGAGGTATTTCGACTGGAAACACCATATATTTT.

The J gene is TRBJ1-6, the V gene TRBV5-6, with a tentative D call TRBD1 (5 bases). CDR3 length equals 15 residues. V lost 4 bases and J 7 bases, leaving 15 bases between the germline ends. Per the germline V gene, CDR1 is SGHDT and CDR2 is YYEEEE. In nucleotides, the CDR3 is TGTGCCAGCAGCGGCGGAGGGACGCCAAATTCACCCCTCCACTTT. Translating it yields CASSGGGTPNSPLHF. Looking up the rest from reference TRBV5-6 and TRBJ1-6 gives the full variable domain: DAGVTQSPTHLIKTRGQQVTLRCSPKSGHDTVSWYQQALGQGPQFIFQYYEEEERQRGNFPDRFSGHQFPNYSSELNVNALLLGDSALYLCASSGGGTPNSPLHFGNGTRLTVT.

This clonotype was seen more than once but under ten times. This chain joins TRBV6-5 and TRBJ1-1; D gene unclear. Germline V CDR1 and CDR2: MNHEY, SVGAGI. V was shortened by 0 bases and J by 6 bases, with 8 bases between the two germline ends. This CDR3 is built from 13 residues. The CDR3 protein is CASSYSTDAEAFF. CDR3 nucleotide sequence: TGTGCCAGCAGTTACTCGACCGACGCTGAAGCTTTCTTT.

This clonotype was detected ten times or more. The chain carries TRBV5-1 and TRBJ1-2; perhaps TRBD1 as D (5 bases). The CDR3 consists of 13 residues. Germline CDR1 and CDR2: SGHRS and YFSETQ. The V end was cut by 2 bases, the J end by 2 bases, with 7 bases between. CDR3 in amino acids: CASSFRDNYGYTF. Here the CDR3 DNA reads TGCGCCAGCAGCTTCCGGGACAACTATGGCTACACCTTC.

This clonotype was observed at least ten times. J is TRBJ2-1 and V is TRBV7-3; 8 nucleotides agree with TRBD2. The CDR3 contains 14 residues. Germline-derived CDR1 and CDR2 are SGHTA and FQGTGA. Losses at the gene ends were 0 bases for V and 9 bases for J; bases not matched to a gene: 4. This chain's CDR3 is CASSLTSGGGEQFF. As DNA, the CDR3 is TGTGCCAGCAGCTTAACCAGCGGGGGAGGTGAGCAGTTCTTC.

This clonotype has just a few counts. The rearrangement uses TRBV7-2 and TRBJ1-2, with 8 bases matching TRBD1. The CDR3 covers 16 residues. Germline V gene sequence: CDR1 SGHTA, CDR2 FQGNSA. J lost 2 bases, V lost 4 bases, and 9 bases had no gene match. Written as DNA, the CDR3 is TGTGCCAGCAGCTCCCGGCAGGGGGCGCGGAACTATGGCTACACCTTC. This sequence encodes CASSSRQGARNYGYTF.

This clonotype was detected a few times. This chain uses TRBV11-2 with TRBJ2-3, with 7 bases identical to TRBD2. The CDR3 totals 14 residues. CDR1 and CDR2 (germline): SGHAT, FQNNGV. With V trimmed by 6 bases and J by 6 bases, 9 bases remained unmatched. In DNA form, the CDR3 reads TGTGCCAGCAGTCTTGGACGGGGAGGGGATACGCAGTATTTT. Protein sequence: CASSLGRGGDTQYF.

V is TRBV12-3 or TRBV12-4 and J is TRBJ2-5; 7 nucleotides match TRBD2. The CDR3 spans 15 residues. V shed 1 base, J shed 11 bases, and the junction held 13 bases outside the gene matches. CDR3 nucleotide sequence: TGTGCCAGCAGTTTAGAAAGGACTAGGAAAGATACTCAGTACTTC. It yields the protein CASSLERTRKDTQYF.

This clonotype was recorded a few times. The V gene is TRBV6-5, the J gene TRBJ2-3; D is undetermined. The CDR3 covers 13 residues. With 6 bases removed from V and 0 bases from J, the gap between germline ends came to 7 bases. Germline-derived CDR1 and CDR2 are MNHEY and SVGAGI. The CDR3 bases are TGTGCCAGCAGAGCCTTAAGCACAGATACGCAGTATTTT. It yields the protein CASRALSTDTQYF.

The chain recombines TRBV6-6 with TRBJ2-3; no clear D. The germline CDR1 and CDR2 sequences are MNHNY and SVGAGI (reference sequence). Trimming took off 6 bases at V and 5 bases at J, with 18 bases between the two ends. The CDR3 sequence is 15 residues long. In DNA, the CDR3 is TGTGCCAGCAGCGATATCCGCCGGGTGGGAGATACGCAGTATTTT. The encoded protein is CASSDIRRVGDTQYF.

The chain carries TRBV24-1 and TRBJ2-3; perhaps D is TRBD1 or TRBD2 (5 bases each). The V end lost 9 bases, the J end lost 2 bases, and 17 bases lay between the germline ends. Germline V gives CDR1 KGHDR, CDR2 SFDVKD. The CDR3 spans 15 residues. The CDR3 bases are TGTGCCACCGCGGGTAGGACACACAACACAGATACGCAGTATTTT. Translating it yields CATAGRTHNTDTQYF.

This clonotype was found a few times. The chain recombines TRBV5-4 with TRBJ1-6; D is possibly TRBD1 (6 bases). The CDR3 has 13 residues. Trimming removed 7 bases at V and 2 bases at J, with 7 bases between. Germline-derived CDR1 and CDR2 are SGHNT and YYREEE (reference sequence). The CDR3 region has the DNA TGTGCCAGCGGACAGACCTATAATTCACCCCTCCACTTT. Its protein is CASGQTYNSPLHF.

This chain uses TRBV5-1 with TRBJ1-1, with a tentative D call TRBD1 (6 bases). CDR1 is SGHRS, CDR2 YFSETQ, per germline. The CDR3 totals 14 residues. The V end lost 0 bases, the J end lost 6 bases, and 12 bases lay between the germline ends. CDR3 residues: CASSLETGWAEAFF. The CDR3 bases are TGCGCCAGCAGCTTGGAAACAGGGTGGGCTGAAGCTTTCTTT.

CDR3 DNA: TGCAGTGCTTGCCCTCGGACATCCACTGAAGCTTTCTTT. Protein sequence: CSACPRTSTEAFF. The V and J genes are TRBV20-1 and TRBJ1-1, with D perhaps matching TRBD1 (5 bases). The CDR3 runs to 13 residues. CDR1 is DFQATT and CDR2 is SNEGSKA in the germline V gene (reference sequence). Trimming removed 5 bases from V and 4 bases from J, with 14 bases in between.

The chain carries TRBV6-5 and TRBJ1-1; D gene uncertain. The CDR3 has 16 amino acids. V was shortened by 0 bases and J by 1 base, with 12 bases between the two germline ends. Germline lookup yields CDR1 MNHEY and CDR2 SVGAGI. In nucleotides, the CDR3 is TGTGCCAGCAGTTACTCGATTGGGGTGGGGAACACTGAAGCTTTCTTT. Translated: CASSYSIGVGNTEAFF.

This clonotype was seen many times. The CDR3 here is CASSLAQGLGETQYF. DNA for the CDR3: TGCGCCAGCAGCTTGGCCCAGGGACTAGGAGAGACCCAGTACTTC. This sequence joins TRBV5-1 and TRBJ2-5; TRBD2 aligns across 8 bases. This CDR3 comprises 15 residues. CDR1 SGHRS and CDR2 YFSETQ come from the germline V gene. With V trimmed by 0 bases and J by 4 bases, 5 bases remained unmatched.

The CDR3 loop is CASTRRDFASTDTQYF. CDR3 coding DNA: TGTGCCAGCACCCGGAGGGACTTCGCTAGCACAGATACGCAGTATTTT. The chain couples TRBV7-8 to TRBJ2-3; D is possibly TRBD2 (6 bases). Trimming removed 7 bases at V and 0 bases at J, with 17 bases between. CDR3 length: 16 amino acids. Germline-derived CDR1 and CDR2 are SGHVS and FQNEAQ.

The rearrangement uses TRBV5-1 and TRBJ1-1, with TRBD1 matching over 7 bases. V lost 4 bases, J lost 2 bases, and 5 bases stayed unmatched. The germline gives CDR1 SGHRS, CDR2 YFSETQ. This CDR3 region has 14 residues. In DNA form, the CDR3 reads TGCGCCAGCAGCACTGGGACAGCCAACACTGAAGCTTTCTTT. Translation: CASSTGTANTEAFF.

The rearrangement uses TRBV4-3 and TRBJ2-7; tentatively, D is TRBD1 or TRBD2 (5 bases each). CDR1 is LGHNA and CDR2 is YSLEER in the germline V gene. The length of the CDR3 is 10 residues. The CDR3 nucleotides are TGCGCGGGGACGGACTACGAGCAGTACGTC. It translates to CAGTDYEQYV.

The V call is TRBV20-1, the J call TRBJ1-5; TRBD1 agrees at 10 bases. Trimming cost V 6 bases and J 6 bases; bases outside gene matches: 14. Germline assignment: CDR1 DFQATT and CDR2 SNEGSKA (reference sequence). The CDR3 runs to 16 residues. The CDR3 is CSARHGQGGGSQPQHF. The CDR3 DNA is TGCAGTGCGCGACATGGACAGGGGGGAGGGTCTCAGCCCCAGCATTTT.